This T cell receptor (beta chain) derives from a study of OX40 agonist ivuxolimab in advanced cancers. Blood samples were obtained at baseline, cycle 4 day 1, and cycle 7 day 1. Of note for this clone: Its specificity is unknown.

Trimming took 8 bases from V and 2 from J, leaving 9 bases between them. Per germline, CDR1 SQVTM and CDR2 ANQGSEA. The CDR3 consists of 11 residues. TCRdb's copy holds only in-frame clones and misses some; the assay was immunoSEQ multiplex PCR. The sample includes 70,000 to 90,000 clones, about 89% of them seen just once. Findings and limits, study-wide: The authors also found low normalized T-cell clonal expansion in some nonresponders.

The sample was CD4+ or CD8+ T cells sorted from blood, taken in a trial of the OX40 agonist ivuxolimab. The clonotype originates from an adult with an advanced solid tumor such as melanoma, head and neck, liver or kidney cancer. V usage is TRBV29-1 and J usage is TRBJ1-2; D is possibly TRBD1 (6 bases). In DNA form, the CDR3 reads TGCAGCTGTCAGGGGAACTATGGCTACACCTTC. Translation: CSCQGNYGYTF.